These T cell receptor beta chains were read from a single sample in a study of response to subunit inactivated influenza vaccine. TCRdb ran MiXCR on the RT-PCR reads and lists one entry per CDR3 protein. This sample has 540,000 or so distinct CDR3 sequences; under 15% occur once, and the top ten carry around 12%. The input for sequencing was PBMCs from blood, taken 35 to 45 days after vaccination. These receptors were taken from a man between 45 and 60 years old who received an inactivated influenza vaccine. Both conserved end residues are trimmed from each CDR3.

>TRBJ1-1|TRBV12-3/TRBV12-4
ASSLADRGANTEAF
>TRBJ2-3|TRBV4-1
ASSQSGVVPDTQY
>TRBJ2-4|TRBV29-1
SARKQGALAKNIQY
>TRBJ2-7|TRBV20-1
SARDLLADYEQY
>TRBJ2-1|TRBV7-2
ASSPLRVHEQF
>TRBJ2-7|TRBV4-3
ASSPIAGADEQY
>TRBJ2-5|TRBV20-1
SARVGTPRETQY
>TRBJ2-3|TRBV20-1
SANGGADFTDTQY
>TRBJ1-5|TRBV6-2/TRBV6-3
ASSYPDRSLGPQH
>TRBJ1-4|TRBV27
ASSLRGPGEKLF
>TRBJ1-1|TRBV3-1
ASSKTGGFEAF
>TRBJ2-7|TRBV5-1
ASSLEGGHSYEQY
>TRBJ2-7|TRBV6-5
ASSSRTSGGHSYEQY
>TRBJ2-3|TRBV6-2/TRBV6-3
ASTQRGDTQY
>TRBJ2-2|TRBV24-1
ATGELGTGELF
>TRBJ2-4|TRBV20-1
SARDTKEDQWKNIQY
>TRBJ2-5|TRBV24-1
ATSEYTSGQETQY
>TRBJ1-5|TRBV7-2
ASSLNILSNQPQH